The entry below gives a single T cell receptor (beta chain) sequence along with its context. V lost 4 bases and J 4 bases, leaving 25 bases between the germline ends. Germline CDR1 LNHDA, CDR2 SQIVND (reference sequence). This CDR3 has 18 amino acids. The entry originates in a study of blood T cell repertoires in COVID-19. Clones were read by immunoSEQ multiplex PCR, and TCRdb kept only the in-frame ones, dropping some. The sample lists 310,000 or so clones, around 87% occurring once. The V gene is TRBV19, the J gene TRBJ2-5, with D tentatively TRBD2 (6 bases). The receptor was isolated from a woman between 45 and 65 years old with active or convalescent COVID-19. The sequenced sample was peripheral blood. The CDR3 loop is CASSKDPPVGRTGETQYF. The DNA of the CDR3 is TGTGCCAGTAGTAAGGACCCTCCGGTAGGGAGGACCGGAGAGACCCAGTACTTC. Based on the CDR3 plus reference TRBV19 and TRBJ2-5, the full variable domain is DGGITQSPKYLFRKEGQNVTLSCEQNLNHDAMYWYRQDPGQGLRLIYYSQIVNDFQKGDIAEGYSVSREKKESFPLTVTSAQKNPTAFYLCASSKDPPVGRTGETQYFGPGTRLLVL.